The 17 T cell receptor beta chains listed next were all sequenced from one sample in a study of molecular identifiers for immune sequencing clone quantification. TCRdb recomputed calls from the PCR reads with MiXCR, one row per CDR3 protein. Of 490,000 or so distinct CDR3 sequences in the sample, around a fifth are singletons; the top ten hold 0.7% to 1%. The sequenced material came from naive CD8+ T cells from blood, with Jurkat cell RNA spiked in. The subset denotes: FACS-sorted CD8+CD4-CCR7+CD45RA+ naive T cells. The receptors stem from a human donor in good health. Some libraries in this study had Jurkat cell RNA spiked in.

There are a few counts of this clonotype. Here the CDR3 DNA reads TGTGCCAGTAGTTGGGGCGCGACAGGGCCCTTAACCGAGCAGTACTTC. Translation gives CASSWGATGPLTEQYF. The chain joins TRBV19 to TRBJ2-7; TRBD1 matches 7 bases. The V and J ends lost 5 bases and 6 bases, in that order; junction bases with no gene match: 16. The CDR3 totals 16 residues. Germline loops: CDR1 LNHDA, CDR2 SQIVND (reference sequence).

This clonotype occurred a few times. The chain employs TRBV19 and TRBJ1-2, with D tentatively TRBD1 (6 bases). Trimming took off 7 bases at V and 4 bases at J, with 19 bases between the two ends. The CDR3 has 15 amino acids. CDR1 and CDR2 (germline): LNHDA, SQIVND (reference sequence). The CDR3 region is CASTPFGGGAYGYTF. The DNA for the CDR3 is TGTGCCAGTACCCCCTTCGGGGGGGGGGCCTATGGCTACACCTTC.

The CDR3 nucleotides are TGCGCCAGCAGCCAAGATCGTATCCGGGGGCCTCAAGAGACCCAGTACTTC. It translates to CASSQDRIRGPQETQYF. This chain links TRBV4-3 with TRBJ2-5, with D perhaps matching TRBD1 or TRBD2 (6 bases each). Germline V gives CDR1 LGHNA, CDR2 YSLEER. Trimming shortened V by 0 bases and J by 2 bases, and 16 bases separated the two germline ends. The CDR3 sequence is 17 residues long.

This clonotype was observed many times. The J gene is TRBJ1-1, the V gene TRBV6-9, with no clear D. CDR1 and CDR2 from the germline V gene are MNHGY and SVAAGI. Trimming removed 1 base at V and 3 bases at J, with 18 bases between. The CDR3 loop spans 17 amino acids. The CDR3 DNA sequence: TGTGCCAGCAGTTATTGCCCCCGTTCTGACGCAGACACTGAAGCTTTCTTT. Its translation is CASSYCPRSDADTEAFF.

This clonotype was counted many times. This chain connects TRBV30 to TRBJ2-3; 8 bases map to TRBD2. This CDR3 spans 15 amino acids. CDR1 GTSNPN and CDR2 SVGIG come from the germline V gene (reference sequence). After removal of 0 bases from V and 4 bases from J, the junction contained 6 bases not matched to a gene. The CDR3 DNA reads TGTGCCTGGAGTGTCGTCGGGAGGGCCGCAGATACGCAGTATTTT. Its protein is CAWSVVGRAADTQYF.

This clonotype has ten or more counts. This rearrangement joins TRBV6-5 to TRBJ2-7, with 7 bases lining up with TRBD1. The CDR3 covers 14 residues. V was clipped by 5 bases and J by 3 bases; unmatched bases: 7. Germline CDR1 MNHEY, CDR2 SVGAGI. As DNA, the CDR3 is TGTGCCAGCAGTAAACGGGACAGCTACTACGAGCAGTACTTC. Translating gives CASSKRDSYYEQYF.

This clonotype was observed a few times. This chain joins TRBV27 and TRBJ2-7; 7 bases align to TRBD2. This CDR3 has 14 residues. Germline V CDR1 and CDR2: MNHEY, SMNVEV (reference sequence). V was pared by 0 bases and J by 5 bases, with 4 bases of the junction left unmatched. For the CDR3, the DNA is TGTGCCAGCAGTTTATCGACTAGCCGGGACGAGCAGTACTTC. Translation gives CASSLSTSRDEQYF.

This clonotype showed up just a few times. This rearrangement joins TRBV5-1 to TRBJ2-1, with 13 bases aligning to TRBD2. The CDR3 runs 19 residues. The V segment lost 0 bases and the J segment 4 bases; nucleotides outside the gene matches: 10. The germline V gene has CDR1 SGHRS and CDR2 YFSETQ. This CDR3 is CASSLELAGGSFPYNEQFF. CDR3 in DNA: TGCGCCAGCAGCTTGGAACTAGCGGGAGGGTCCTTCCCATACAATGAGCAGTTCTTC.

The chain has TRBV5-6 and TRBJ1-5, with D perhaps matching TRBD1 (6 bases). V was cut by 4 bases and J by 1 base, with 12 bases left in between. Germline V gives CDR1 SGHDT, CDR2 YYEEEE. The CDR3 has 15 residues. In DNA form, the CDR3 reads TGTGCCAGCAGCACCTACAGGGTCAGCAATCAGCCCCAGCATTTT. This sequence encodes CASSTYRVSNQPQHF.

The rearrangement joins TRBV28 to TRBJ2-5; TRBD1 might be the D (5 bases). Trimming took 6 bases from V and 1 from J, leaving 18 bases between them. The germline V gene encodes CDR1 MDHEN and CDR2 SYDVKM. This CDR3 has 16 residues. CDR3 in amino acids: CASRYRRSKGQETQYF. The CDR3 DNA reads as TGTGCCAGCAGGTACAGGAGATCAAAGGGCCAAGAGACCCAGTACTTC.

This clonotype was detected a few times. This sequence joins TRBV27 and TRBJ2-7; TRBD2 agrees at 9 bases. The CDR3 contains 15 residues. The V gene's germline CDR1 is MNHEY and CDR2 SMNVEV (reference sequence). J lost 2 bases, V lost 5 bases, and 7 bases had no gene match. The CDR3 loop is CASSTAGLAAYEQYF. CDR3 coding DNA: TGTGCCAGCAGTACGGCGGGACTAGCCGCCTACGAGCAGTACTTC.

The chain links TRBV13 to TRBJ2-1; 13 bases map to TRBD2. This CDR3 region has 16 residues. Per germline, CDR1 PRHDT and CDR2 FYEKMQ (reference sequence). Trimming cost V 4 bases and J 7 bases; bases outside gene matches: 7. The CDR3 protein is CASSSLAGGPGNEQFF. The DNA for the CDR3 is TGTGCCAGCAGCTCACTAGCGGGAGGGCCCGGAAATGAGCAGTTCTTC.

This clonotype was counted many times. CDR3 loop: CASSSHTEISTDTQYF. For the CDR3, the DNA is TGTGCCAGCAGTTCCCACACAGAAATTAGCACAGATACGCAGTATTTT. This chain uses TRBV12-3 or TRBV12-4 with TRBJ2-3; D gene unclear. Trimming left V 4 bases short and J 0 bases short, with 14 bases between. This CDR3 region has 16 residues.

Comment on this clonotype: A much more abundant neighbour one base away suggests this may be a read error. The chain links TRBV6-2 or TRBV6-3 to TRBJ1-1; D gene ambiguous. V was trimmed by 5 bases and J by 1 base, leaving 11 bases between them. This CDR3 has 14 residues. Looked up from germline, CDR1 is MNHEY and CDR2 is SVGEGT. The DNA of the CDR3 is TGTGCCAGCAGTCTCTGGCTGGGGAACACTGAAGCTTTCTTT. This codes for CASSLWLGNTEAFF.

As for this clonotype: A much bigger clone sits one base away, suggesting this may be a read error. Given the absence of the conserved phenylalanine or tryptophan at the CDR3 end, a read error is likely. V gene TRBV7-6 combines with J gene TRBJ2-1; 7 nucleotides line up with TRBD2. V lost 2 bases to trimming and J lost 4 bases; unmatched junction nucleotides: 8. Germline values: CDR1 SGHVS, CDR2 FNYEAQ. The CDR3 loop spans 16 amino acids. CDR3 amino acids: CASSLKGTSEYNEQFL. CDR3 coding DNA: TGTGCCAGCAGCTTAAAGGGCACTAGCGAGTACAATGAGCAGTTCCTC.

This rearrangement joins TRBV19 to TRBJ1-2, with TRBD1 identical over 9 bases. Losses at the gene ends were 7 bases for V and 6 bases for J; bases not matched to a gene: 9. This CDR3 region has 14 residues. Per germline, CDR1 LNHDA and CDR2 SQIVND (reference sequence). The CDR3 DNA follows: TGTGCCAGTACCACCTTGACAGGGGGTAATGGCTACACCTTC. Its protein is CASTTLTGGNGYTF.

This clonotype has ten or more counts. The genes are TRBV6-5 and TRBJ1-5; 8 positions match TRBD1. After removal of 6 bases from V and 0 bases from J, the junction contained 4 bases not matched to a gene. The CDR3 is 15 amino acids. Germline assignment: CDR1 MNHEY and CDR2 SVGAGI. The CDR3 DNA reads as TGTGCCAGCAGCTGGACAGGGAATAGCAATCAGCCCCAGCATTTT. It yields the protein CASSWTGNSNQPQHF.